A selection of T cell receptor beta chains follows, all from one sample in a study of T cells in Graves' hyperthyroidism and ophthalmopathy. In TCRdb, the multiplex PCR reads were re-called with MiXCR into one record per CDR3 protein. The data hold about 560,000 distinct CDR3 sequences, with approximately 15% observed a single time. Sequenced sample: blood. The source is a woman aged 40 to 49 with Graves' hyperthyroidism. CDR3s include the opening cysteine and the closing phenylalanine or tryptophan. A D gene is named only where the DNA matches it firmly. Size is omitted from some rows. Given values are once, few, many or a class for expanded clones.

J	size	D	V	CDR3	DNA
TRBJ1-1	NA	NA	TRBV5-5	CASSLERVLVPELSEAFF	TGTGCCAGCAGCTTGGAACGGGTATTAGTTCCCGAATTGTCTGAAGCTTTCTTT
TRBJ2-1	many	NA	TRBV2	CASRRDLTYNEQFF	TGTGCCAGCCGGCGGGACCTCACCTACAATGAGCAGTTCTTC
TRBJ2-2	NA	NA	TRBV30	CAWSPQDTGELFF	TGTGCCTGGAGTCCACAGGACACCGGGGAGCTGTTTTTT
TRBJ2-1	many	TRBD2	TRBV4-1	CASSQDGTSGFGEQFF	TGCGCCAGCAGCCAAGATGGGACTAGCGGCTTTGGTGAGCAGTTCTTC
TRBJ1-6	few	NA	TRBV20-1	CSARDLSPASDNSPLHF	TGCAGTGCTAGAGATCTAAGTCCGGCGTCGGATAATTCACCCCTCCACTTT
TRBJ1-5	many	NA	TRBV30	CAWSVTPPQPQHF	TGTGCCTGGAGTGTAACCCCGCCTCAGCCCCAGCATTTT
TRBJ2-7	many	TRBD2	TRBV7-9	CASSLFSLGTSSYEQYF	TGTGCCAGCAGCTTATTCTCCTTAGGGACTAGCTCCTACGAGCAGTACTTC
TRBJ2-3	NA	TRBD2	TRBV5-6	CASSLVGTSVEFPYTDTQYF	TGTGCCAGCAGCTTGGTTGGGACTAGCGTTGAGTTCCCTTATACAGATACGCAGTATTTT
TRBJ2-3	few	TRBD2	TRBV5-5	CASSLMGLAGGLHTDTQYF	TGTGCCAGCAGCTTGATGGGACTAGCGGGAGGGCTACACACAGATACGCAGTATTTT
TRBJ2-7	NA	NA	TRBV6-1	CASSESRGNYEQYF	TGTGCCAGCAGTGAATCCAGGGGAAATTACGAGCAGTACTTC
TRBJ2-7	many	NA	TRBV18	CASSPGTTEVHEQYF	TGTGCCAGCTCACCGGGGACAACAGAGGTCCACGAGCAGTACTTC
TRBJ2-1	NA	NA	TRBV20-1	CSASFGVDEQFF	TGCAGTGCTAGCTTCGGGGTAGATGAGCAGTTCTTC
TRBJ1-5	few	NA	TRBV28	CASSGQYSNQPQHF	TGTGCCAGCAGCGGACAGTATAGCAATCAGCCCCAGCATTTT
TRBJ2-7	NA	TRBD1	TRBV19	CASSTLPGGYEQYF	TGTGCCAGTAGTACCCTGCCAGGGGGCTACGAGCAGTACTTC
TRBJ2-2	NA	NA	TRBV12-3/TRBV12-4	CASSSLLMNTGELFF	TGTGCCAGCAGTAGCCTCCTCATGAACACCGGGGAGCTGTTTTTT
TRBJ1-5	few	NA	TRBV19	CAIAPAGIYQPQHF	TGTGCCATCGCCCCGGCGGGGATTTATCAGCCCCAGCATTTT
TRBJ2-1	few	NA	TRBV24-1	CATSPQGGSYNEQFF	TGTGCCACCAGCCCTCAGGGCGGCTCCTACAATGAGCAGTTCTTC
TRBJ2-7	NA	TRBD1	TRBV5-6	CASQDRGTPWYEQYF	TGTGCCAGTCAAGACAGGGGAACTCCTTGGTACGAGCAGTACTTC
TRBJ2-5	many	NA	TRBV12-3/TRBV12-4	CASSFGTEETQYF	TGTGCCAGCAGTTTCGGGACGGAAGAGACCCAGTACTTC
TRBJ2-2	many	TRBD2	TRBV28	CASSQSGSNGELFF	TGTGCCAGCAGTCAAAGCGGGAGTAACGGGGAGCTGTTTTTT
TRBJ2-7	NA	TRBD2	TRBV6-1	CASRGETSGLYEQYF	TGTGCCAGCAGAGGAGAGACTAGCGGGTTATACGAGCAGTACTTC
TRBJ2-1	many	TRBD1	TRBV3-1	CASSPGGTSHNEQFF	TGTGCCAGCAGTCCAGGGGGAACCTCTCACAATGAGCAGTTCTTC
TRBJ2-5	many	NA	TRBV20-1	CSARPMLAAQETQYF	TGCAGTGCTAGACCCATGTTAGCGGCCCAAGAGACCCAGTACTTC
TRBJ2-3	NA	NA	TRBV25-1	CASSEPHGYGLQYF	TGTGCCAGCAGTGAACCTCACGGTTATGGGCTGCAGTATTTT
TRBJ1-1	many	NA	TRBV28	CASTQGPFRTEAFF	TGTGCCAGCACCCAAGGTCCGTTTAGGACTGAAGCTTTCTTT
TRBJ2-5	many	NA	TRBV6-5	CASSYDRRGETQYF	TGTGCCAGCAGTTACGACAGGAGGGGGGAGACCCAGTACTTC
TRBJ1-2	many	TRBD1	TRBV9	CASSVDPGQNYGYTF	TGTGCCAGCAGCGTCGATCCGGGACAGAACTATGGCTACACCTTC
TRBJ1-4	many	NA	TRBV2	CASSDIQFNRNEKLFF	TGTGCCAGCAGTGACATACAGTTTAACCGTAATGAAAAACTGTTTTTT
TRBJ2-1	many	NA	TRBV3-1	CASSYQGHNEQFF	TGTGCCAGCAGCTATCAAGGGCACAATGAGCAGTTCTTC
TRBJ2-1	many	NA	TRBV27	CASSLLVSDYNEQFF	TGTGCCAGCAGTTTACTAGTGTCGGACTACAATGAGCAGTTCTTC
TRBJ2-7	NA	TRBD2	TRBV29-1	CSVWWGPGGYEQYF	TGCAGCGTTTGGTGGGGACCGGGGGGCTACGAGCAGTACTTC
TRBJ1-6	NA	TRBD1	TRBV30	CAWQFLSRRQGNPPLHF	TGTGCCTGGCAATTTTTGTCCCGGAGACAGGGGAATCCACCCCTCCACTTT
TRBJ1-1	many	NA	TRBV30	CAWRGDNTEAFF	TGTGCCTGGAGGGGCGATAACACTGAAGCTTTCTTT
TRBJ2-6	few	NA	TRBV5-1	CASSLNTGANVLTF	TGCGCCAGCAGCTTAAACACTGGGGCCAACGTCCTGACTTTC
TRBJ1-1	many	TRBD1	TRBV5-8	CASSLYGTGGTTEAFF	TGTGCCAGCAGCTTGTACGGGACAGGGGGCACCACTGAAGCTTTCTTT
TRBJ2-2	few	NA	TRBV10-2	CASNLNTGELFF	TGCGCCAGCAACTTGAACACCGGGGAGCTGTTTTTT
TRBJ1-1	once	NA	TRBV28	CASSWGPTEAFF	TGTGCCAGCAGTTGGGGACCCACTGAAGCTTTCTTT
TRBJ2-1	many	TRBD1	TRBV6-1	CASRNPGQGSHEQFF	TGTGCCAGCAGAAATCCGGGACAGGGTTCGCATGAGCAGTTCTTC
TRBJ2-1	many	NA	TRBV28	CASSRSDGKGEQFF	TGTGCCAGCAGCCGCTCTGACGGGAAAGGTGAGCAGTTCTTC
TRBJ2-7	many	NA	TRBV7-2	CASSLQNEQYF	TGTGCCAGCAGCCTACAGAACGAGCAGTACTTC
TRBJ1-1	NA	TRBD1	TRBV6-1	CASSKSGGDTEAFF	TGTGCCAGCAGTAAATCAGGGGGGGACACTGAAGCTTTCTTT
TRBJ1-2	many	TRBD1	TRBV28	CASSQKRTGGGGYTF	TGTGCCAGCAGCCAAAAGAGAACAGGGGGGGGAGGCTACACCTTC
TRBJ1-1	many	TRBD1	TRBV20-1	CSARANTQGGNEAFF	TGCAGTGCTAGAGCCAACACCCAGGGGGGGAATGAAGCTTTCTTT
TRBJ1-1	many	NA	TRBV12-3/TRBV12-4	CASSFTTNTEAFF	TGTGCCAGCAGTTTTACGACGAACACTGAAGCTTTCTTT
TRBJ1-2	many	NA	TRBV6-1	CASSQDGTANYGYTF	TGTGCCAGCAGTCAAGACGGAACCGCTAACTATGGCTACACCTTC
TRBJ1-2	many	NA	TRBV5-1	CASSIQNYGYTF	TGCGCCAGCAGCATACAGAACTATGGCTACACCTTC
TRBJ2-1	many	TRBD2	TRBV5-6	CASSPGLAGDEQFF	TGTGCCAGCAGCCCGGGACTAGCGGGAGATGAGCAGTTCTTC
TRBJ1-1	few	NA	TRBV20-1	CSAAGYYLNTEAFF	TGCAGTGCCGCTGGATATTATTTGAACACTGAAGCTTTCTTT
TRBJ2-1	many	NA	TRBV28	CASSPGSGRYNEQFF	TGTGCCAGCAGTCCAGGGAGCGGCAGGTACAATGAGCAGTTCTTC
TRBJ1-4	many	TRBD1	TRBV5-1	CASATGIKGNEKLFF	TGCGCCAGCGCGACAGGGATCAAAGGCAATGAAAAACTGTTTTTT
TRBJ2-1	few	NA	TRBV5-6	CASLRGAGVGNEQFF	TGTGCCAGCCTTCGGGGGGCGGGAGTCGGCAATGAGCAGTTCTTC
TRBJ1-5	NA	NA	TRBV20-1	CSARIKGFSNQPQHF	TGCAGTGCTAGAATAAAGGGTTTTAGCAATCAGCCCCAGCATTTT
TRBJ2-2	NA	NA	TRBV4-1	CASSGYSRQGSTGELFF	TGCGCCAGCAGCGGATATAGCCGGCAGGGTAGCACCGGGGAGCTGTTTTTT
TRBJ1-2	once	NA	TRBV5-4	CASSGKGGSYGCTF	TGTGCCAGCAGCGGGAAAGGGGGTAGCTATGGCTGCACCTTC
TRBJ2-7	few	TRBD1	TRBV7-9	CASSFHTGTGPYEQYF	TGTGCCAGCAGCTTTCACACCGGGACAGGGCCCTACGAGCAGTACTTC